This TCR beta chain was identified in a study of OX40 agonist ivuxolimab in advanced cancers. On the study more broadly: Every 2 weeks, patients got intravenous ivuxolimab at one of six dose levels (0.01-10 mg/kg).

Study findings and constraints: CD8+ T cells averaged more expanded clones than CD4+.

Germline V gene data show CDR1 as SGHVS and CDR2 as FQNEAQ. The CDR3 length is 13 residues. V gave up 5 bases and J gave up 4 bases, with 9 bases separating them. Sequenced by immunoSEQ multiplex PCR; TCRdb stores in-frame clones only, minus some. Counted here are tens of thousands of clones, 87% occurring once; the ten biggest clones make up around 0.26%. To note about this clone: Antigen specificity is unknown.

The receptor comes from an adult with an advanced solid tumor such as melanoma, head and neck, liver or kidney cancer. The specimen comprised CD4+ or CD8+ T cells sorted from blood, sampled in a trial of the OX40 agonist ivuxolimab. The chain is built from TRBV7-8 and TRBJ1-5; D gene unclear. CDR3 protein: CASSGGGNQPQHF. DNA for the CDR3: TGTGCCAGCAGCGGAGGAGGGAATCAGCCCCAGCATTTT.